This TCR beta chain derives from a study of graft-versus-host responses after intestinal transplantation. Findings of the study overall: Among circulating GvH clones, peak levels were associated with early post-transplant declines in HvG clones.

CDR3 length: 13 amino acids. Trimming pared 6 bases from V and 6 bases from J, leaving 12 bases between. Germline V CDR1 and CDR2: MNHNS, SASEGT. About this clone: Its antigen is currently unknown.

Sequencing was performed with immunoSEQ multiplex PCR; in TCRdb, only in-frame clones are kept and a portion is missing. Here the sample spans 77,000 or so clones, approximately 92% being singletons. This clonotype originated in a human patient who received an intestinal transplant, so some T cells may come from the graft donor. The specimen was PBMCs, collected 98 days after intestinal transplantation. The chain uses TRBV6-1 and TRBJ1-5; D gene unclear. The CDR3 sequence: CASSIVWGQPQHF. The CDR3 DNA is TGTGCCAGCAGCATAGTCTGGGGTCAGCCCCAGCATTTT.